One and the same sample provided the 2 T cell receptor beta chains below, sequenced in a study of T-cell memory formation after mild COVID-19. TCRdb reanalysed the 5' RACE reads using MiXCR and keeps one entry per CDR3 protein. The profile shows roughly 370,000 distinct CDR3 sequences, approximately 15% of them singletons. The sequenced material came from PBMCs or a T cell subset sorted from them (not recorded which). These receptors were collected from a man younger than 35 who had mild COVID-19 (a few samples of this study predate the infection). Cell type and time point are not known.

The chain carries TRBV3-1 and TRBJ1-5, with 11 bases that match TRBD1. CDR3 size: 14 residues. CDR1 and CDR2 from the germline V gene are LGHDT and YNNKEL (reference sequence). V trimming: 8 bases; J trimming: 7 bases; junction bases outside the gene matches: 7. This CDR3 reads CASSRTGGEQPQHF. The CDR3 DNA sequence: TGTGCCAGCTCCAGGACAGGGGGCGAACAGCCCCAGCATTTT.

This clonotype has a handful of counts. V gene TRBV28 combines with J gene TRBJ2-7; D perhaps matches TRBD1 (6 bases). Germline assignment: CDR1 MDHEN and CDR2 SYDVKM. Trimming took off 4 bases at V and 10 bases at J, with 20 bases between the two ends. The CDR3 sequence is 14 residues long. The CDR3 protein is CASSSTTGSIGQYV. The CDR3 nucleotides read TGTGCCAGCAGTTCGACGACAGGCTCTATCGGCCAGTACGTC.